This entry is about one T cell receptor (beta chain). Its antigen remains unknown. The sample's treatment: roughly 10-day PBMC culture with coronavirus spike peptide pools or control peptides (ViraFEST assay). ViraFEST sequenced TCRs after peptide-pool expansion of antigen-specific T cells. This entry belongs to a study of vaccination and CD4 T cells after COVID-19. About the research overall: Blood was drawn a median roughly 67 days post second dose, range 14 to 241. Notes on the study in general: Median counts of SARS-CoV-2-reactive clonotypes increased from roughly 19 to 38; this difference was not significant. Convalescent patients' clones that were vaccine-specific were spike mono-reactive in 304 of 307 cases.

At the Johns Hopkins FTIC core, DNA taken from cultured CD4+ T cells was sequenced by way of the Oncomine TCR Beta short-read assay. TCRdb re-analysed the PCR reads in MiXCR, keeping a single row per CDR3 protein. The profile shows tens of thousands of distinct CDR3 sequences, under 55% of them singletons. Between the trimmed V and J ends, which lost 5 bases and 4 bases, there was a span of 8 bases. CDR3 length: 12 amino acids. Per the germline V gene, CDR1 is SEHNR and CDR2 is FQNEAQ (reference sequence). This sample comprised CD4+ T cells from blood, cultured in vitro, obtained before SARS-CoV-2 vaccination. This TCR was sampled from a human donor who received a COVID-19 vaccine. This chain connects TRBV7-9 to TRBJ1-2; TRBD1 is a possible D gene (5 bases). The CDR3 sequence: CASSAGAYGYTF. The CDR3 DNA reads TGTGCCAGCAGCGCCGGGGCCTATGGCTACACCTTC.